This TCR beta chain is from a study of tumor-infiltrating lymphocytes in primary liver carcinoma. Looking at the study overall: Patients diagnosed with primary liver carcinoma received treatment through surgical resection. Tumor lesions were T1-T3 N0M0 and spanned roughly 4 to 11 cm.

Making TCR beta cDNA involved approximately 530 ng total RNA and a constant-region primer. Nested multiplex PCR, run for three rounds with slightly modified ARM-PCR, yielded TCR beta libraries. Both of the initial two PCR rounds ran for approximately 11 cycles and employed TRBV1-TRBV30 forward primers alongside a C-beta reverse primer. TCRdb processed the multiplex PCR reads anew with MiXCR; each CDR3 protein has one entry. The table lists 180,000 or so distinct CDR3 sequences, 50% to 75% of them singletons. RNA was extracted from whole blood without cell sorting, alongside germline DNA. The study enrolled treatment-naive patients with chronic HBV infection. This clonotype was detected many times. Its matching antigen is unknown. Germline CDR1 is SGHAT and CDR2 is FQNNGV. V was pared by 5 bases and J by 8 bases, with 15 bases between. The CDR3 consists of 13 residues. Regarding the study as a whole: Tumor-adjacent and tumor-blood pairs overlapped less than tumor region pairs did.

The chain carries TRBV11-2 and TRBJ1-1; D unresolved. The material sequenced was peripheral blood. The TCR originated in a man aged 40-49 years with primary liver carcinoma and hepatitis B virus infection. CDR3 amino acids: CASSPSSVAEAFF. The CDR3 coding sequence is TGTGCCAGCAGCCCCAGTTCGGTGGCCGAAGCTTTCTTT.